The TCR beta chain under discussion was sequenced for a study of radiotherapy plus CTLA-4 blockade in lung cancer. Study in general: For less than 20% of patients, objective responses occurred, and about 33% had disease control.

Whole-study results and caveats: Researchers report tumor-derived TCR clones expanding in blood after radiotherapy plus ipilimumab. With interferon-beta, early dynamics of blood T cell clones were reported to best predict response.

CTLA-4 blockade with ipilimumab, together with focal radiation, was given to patients with chemo-refractory metastatic non-small-cell lung cancer. Assay used: immunoSEQ multiplex PCR; TCRdb lists only in-frame clones, some missing. The table has tens of thousands of clones, roughly four fifths seen once; the top ten hold around 10%. Regarding this clone: The antigen remains undetermined.

The sequence came from a human donor with non-small cell lung cancer who had stable disease on radiotherapy plus ipilimumab. Source: peripheral blood, taken from a patient treated with radiotherapy plus ipilimumab.

Here the CDR3 reads CASSLSLGQFEKLFF. Written as DNA, the CDR3 is TGTGCCAGCAGTTTATCCCTCGGACAGTTTGAAAAACTGTTTTTT. The chain joins TRBV27 to TRBJ1-4; maybe TRBD1 (6 bases). Trimming shortened V by 0 bases and J by 7 bases, and 12 bases separated the two germline ends. CDR1 is MNHEY, CDR2 SMNVEV, per germline (reference sequence). The CDR3 length is 15 residues.